This T cell receptor beta chain was documented in a study of patients and donors after allogeneic stem cell transplantation. Each CDR3 protein gets one entry after TCRdb re-called the RT-PCR reads with MiXCR. The sample contains about 400,000 distinct CDR3 sequences, 15% to 20% of which appear only once. The CDR3 runs to 14 residues. The V end was cut by 3 bases, the J end by 2 bases, with 10 bases between. Germline-derived CDR1 and CDR2 are LGHNA and YSLEER. This clonotype was found a few times. This rearrangement joins TRBV4-3 to TRBJ2-5; unclear D gene. This sequence originates from a human donor who was either an allogeneic HSCT recipient or a stem cell or donor lymphocyte infusion donor (not recorded which). It is not recorded whose cells these are; they may come from a transplant donor. Sequences were obtained from blood, either unsorted or a sorted T cell fraction (not recorded which). CDR3 DNA sequence: TGCGCCAGCAGCCACCCGGGCCGACAAGAGACCCAGTACTTC. Residues: CASSHPGRQETQYF.